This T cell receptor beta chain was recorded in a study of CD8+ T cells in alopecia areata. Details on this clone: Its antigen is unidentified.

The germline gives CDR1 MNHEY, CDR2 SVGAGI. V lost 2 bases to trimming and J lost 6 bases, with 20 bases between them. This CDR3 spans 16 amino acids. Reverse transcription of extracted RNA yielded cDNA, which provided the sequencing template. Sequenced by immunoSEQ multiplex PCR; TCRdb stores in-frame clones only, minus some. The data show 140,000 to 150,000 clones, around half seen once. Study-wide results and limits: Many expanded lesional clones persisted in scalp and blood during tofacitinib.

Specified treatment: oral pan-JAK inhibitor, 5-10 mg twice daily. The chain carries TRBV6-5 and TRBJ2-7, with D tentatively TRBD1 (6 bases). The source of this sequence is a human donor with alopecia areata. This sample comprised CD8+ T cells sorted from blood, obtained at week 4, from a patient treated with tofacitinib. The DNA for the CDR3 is TGTGCCAGCAGTTACGGTGGACAGACATTTCTGTCCGAGCAGTACTTC. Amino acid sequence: CASSYGGQTFLSEQYF.